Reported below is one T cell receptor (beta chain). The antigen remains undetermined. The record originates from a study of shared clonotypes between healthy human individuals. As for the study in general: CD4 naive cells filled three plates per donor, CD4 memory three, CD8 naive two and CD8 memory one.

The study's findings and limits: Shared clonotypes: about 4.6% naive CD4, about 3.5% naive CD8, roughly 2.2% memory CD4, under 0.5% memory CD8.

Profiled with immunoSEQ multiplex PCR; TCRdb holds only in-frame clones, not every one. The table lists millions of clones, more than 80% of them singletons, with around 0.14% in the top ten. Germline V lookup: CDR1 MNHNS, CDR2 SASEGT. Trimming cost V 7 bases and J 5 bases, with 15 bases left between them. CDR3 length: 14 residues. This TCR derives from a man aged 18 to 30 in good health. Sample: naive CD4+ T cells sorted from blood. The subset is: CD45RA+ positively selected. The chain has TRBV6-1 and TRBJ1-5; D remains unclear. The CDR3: CASNPGLYHQPQHF. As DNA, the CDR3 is TGTGCCAGCAACCCGGGCCTCTACCATCAGCCCCAGCATTTT.